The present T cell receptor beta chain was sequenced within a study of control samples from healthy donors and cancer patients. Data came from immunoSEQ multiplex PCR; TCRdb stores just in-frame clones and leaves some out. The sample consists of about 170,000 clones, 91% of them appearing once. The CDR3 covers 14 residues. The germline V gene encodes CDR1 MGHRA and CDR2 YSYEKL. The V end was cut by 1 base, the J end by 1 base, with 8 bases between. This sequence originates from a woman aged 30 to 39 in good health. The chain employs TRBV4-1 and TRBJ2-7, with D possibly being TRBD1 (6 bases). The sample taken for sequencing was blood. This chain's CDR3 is CASSQVDRSYEQYF. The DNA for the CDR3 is TGCGCCAGCAGCCAAGTCGACAGGTCCTACGAGCAGTACTTC.